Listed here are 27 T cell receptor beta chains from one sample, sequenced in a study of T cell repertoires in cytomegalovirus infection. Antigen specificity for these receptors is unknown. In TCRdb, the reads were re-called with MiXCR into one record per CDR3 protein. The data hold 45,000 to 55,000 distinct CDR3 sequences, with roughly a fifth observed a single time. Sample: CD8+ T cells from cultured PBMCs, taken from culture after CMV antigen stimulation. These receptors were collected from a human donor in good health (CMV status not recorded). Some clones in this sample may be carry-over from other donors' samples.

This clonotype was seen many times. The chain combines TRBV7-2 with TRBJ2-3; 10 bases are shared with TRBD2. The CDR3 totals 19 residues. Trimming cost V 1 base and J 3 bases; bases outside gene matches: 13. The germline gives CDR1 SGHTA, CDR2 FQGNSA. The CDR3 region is CASSLEASGGLGSTDTQYF. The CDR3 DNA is TGTGCCAGCAGCTTAGAGGCTAGCGGGGGTCTCGGGAGTACAGATACGCAGTATTTT. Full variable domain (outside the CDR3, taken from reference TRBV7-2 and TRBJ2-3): GAGVSQSPSNKVTEKGKDVELRCDPISGHTALYWYRQSLGQGLEFLIYFQGNSAPDKSGLPSDRFSAERTGGSVSTLTIQRTQQEDSAVYLCASSLEASGGLGSTDTQYFGPGTRLTVL.

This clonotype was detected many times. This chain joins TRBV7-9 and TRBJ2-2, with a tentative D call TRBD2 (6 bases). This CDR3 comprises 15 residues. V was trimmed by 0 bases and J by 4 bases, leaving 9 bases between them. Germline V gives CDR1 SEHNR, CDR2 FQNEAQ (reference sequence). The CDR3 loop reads CASSLARGSTGELFF. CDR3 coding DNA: TGTGCCAGCAGCTTAGCGCGGGGCTCCACCGGGGAGCTGTTTTTT.

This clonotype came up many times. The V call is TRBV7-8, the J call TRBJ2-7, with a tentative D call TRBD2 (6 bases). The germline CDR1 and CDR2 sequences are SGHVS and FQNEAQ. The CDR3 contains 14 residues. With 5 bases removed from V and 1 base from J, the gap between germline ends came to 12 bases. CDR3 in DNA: TGTGCCAGCAGCGCATACGGGGGATCCTACGAGCAGTACTTC. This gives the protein CASSAYGGSYEQYF.

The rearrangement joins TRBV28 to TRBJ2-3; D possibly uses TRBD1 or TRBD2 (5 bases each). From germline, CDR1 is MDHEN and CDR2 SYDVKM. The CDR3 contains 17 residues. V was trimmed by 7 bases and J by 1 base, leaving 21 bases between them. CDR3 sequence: CASISRGTLHGTDTQYF. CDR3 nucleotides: TGTGCCAGCATCTCCAGAGGGACCTTACATGGCACAGATACGCAGTATTTT.

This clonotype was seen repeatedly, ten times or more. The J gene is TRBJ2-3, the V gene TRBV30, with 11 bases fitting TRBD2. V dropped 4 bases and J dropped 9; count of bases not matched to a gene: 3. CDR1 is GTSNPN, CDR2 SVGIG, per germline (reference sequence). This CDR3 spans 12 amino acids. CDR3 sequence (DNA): TGTGCCTGGAAACTAGCGGGAGCGACGCAGTATTTT. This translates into CAWKLAGATQYF.

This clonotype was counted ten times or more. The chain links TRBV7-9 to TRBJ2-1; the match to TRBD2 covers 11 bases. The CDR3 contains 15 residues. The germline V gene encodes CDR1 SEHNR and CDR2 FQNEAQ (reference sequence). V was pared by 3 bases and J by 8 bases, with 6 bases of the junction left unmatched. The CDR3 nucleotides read TGTGCCAGCAGCTTCACTAGCGGGAGTGGCGATGAGCAGTTCTTC. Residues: CASSFTSGSGDEQFF.

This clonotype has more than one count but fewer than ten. CDR3 in DNA: TGCAGTGCTAGTCCACTAGCGACTGGGGCCAACGTCCTGACTTTC. This gives the protein CSASPLATGANVLTF. This rearrangement joins TRBV20-1 to TRBJ2-6, with 7 bases lining up with TRBD2. CDR3 size: 15 residues. V dropped 3 bases and J dropped 2; count of bases not matched to a gene: 4. The germline CDR1 and CDR2 sequences are DFQATT and SNEGSKA (reference sequence).

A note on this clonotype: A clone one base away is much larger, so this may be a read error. CDR3: CSASVLVGASTDTQYF. The CDR3 bases are TGCAGTGCTAGTGTGCTAGTGGGGGCTAGCACAGATACGCAGTATTTT. This rearrangement joins TRBV20-1 to TRBJ2-3; tentatively, D is TRBD1 (6 bases). Germline assignment: CDR1 DFQATT and CDR2 SNEGSKA (reference sequence). V lost 3 bases and J 0 bases, leaving 16 bases between the germline ends. The CDR3 is made up of 16 amino acids.

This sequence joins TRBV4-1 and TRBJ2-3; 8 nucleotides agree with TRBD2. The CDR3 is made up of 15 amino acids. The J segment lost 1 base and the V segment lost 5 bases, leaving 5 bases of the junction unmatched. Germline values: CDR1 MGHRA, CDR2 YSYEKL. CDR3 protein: CASSYSGTGTDTQYF. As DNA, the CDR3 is TGCGCCAGCAGCTATAGCGGGACTGGCACAGATACGCAGTATTTT.

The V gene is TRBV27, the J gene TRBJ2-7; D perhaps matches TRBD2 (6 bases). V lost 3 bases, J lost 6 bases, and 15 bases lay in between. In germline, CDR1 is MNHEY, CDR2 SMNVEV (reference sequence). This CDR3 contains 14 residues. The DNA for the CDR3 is TGTGCCAGCAGTTTGGGTTATGGGGGAGGCGAGCAGTACTTC. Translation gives CASSLGYGGGEQYF.

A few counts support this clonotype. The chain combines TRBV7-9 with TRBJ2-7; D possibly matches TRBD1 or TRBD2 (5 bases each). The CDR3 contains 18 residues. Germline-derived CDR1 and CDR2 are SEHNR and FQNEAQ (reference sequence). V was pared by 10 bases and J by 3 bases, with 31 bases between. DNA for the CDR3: TGTGCCACTGGCCAGCAGCTAAAACCCCCCCCGGGACGCTACGAGCAGTACTTC. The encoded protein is CATGQQLKPPPGRYEQYF.

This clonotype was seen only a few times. This CDR3 is CASSVVEAHRLSTEAFF. CDR3 nucleotides: TGTGCCAGCAGCGTAGTCGAGGCCCATAGGCTGAGCACTGAAGCTTTCTTT. V and J are TRBV9 and TRBJ1-1, with D unclear. The V end was cut by 0 bases, the J end by 4 bases, with 19 bases between. CDR3 size: 17 residues. In germline, CDR1 is SGDLS, CDR2 YYNGEE.

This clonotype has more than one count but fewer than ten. The DNA for the CDR3 is TGTGCCAGCAGCGTCACAGACTCCTACGAGCAGTACTTC. Translated: CASSVTDSYEQYF. This chain joins TRBV9 and TRBJ2-7; no definite D call. Deletions cut 2 bases from V and 0 bases from J, with 6 bases between. Germline V gene data show CDR1 as SGDLS and CDR2 as YYNGEE. CDR3 length: 13 residues.

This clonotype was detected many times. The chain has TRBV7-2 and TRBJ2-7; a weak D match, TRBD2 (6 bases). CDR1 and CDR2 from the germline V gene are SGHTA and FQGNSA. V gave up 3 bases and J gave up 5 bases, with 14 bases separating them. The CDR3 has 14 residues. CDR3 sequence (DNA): TGTGCCAGCAGCTTCGGAGGAGGGAACAACGAGCAGTACTTC. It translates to CASSFGGGNNEQYF.

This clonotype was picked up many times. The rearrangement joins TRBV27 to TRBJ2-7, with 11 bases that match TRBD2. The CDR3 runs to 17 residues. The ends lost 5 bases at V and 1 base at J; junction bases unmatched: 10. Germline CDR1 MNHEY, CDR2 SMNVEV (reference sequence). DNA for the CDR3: TGTGCCAGCAGTCCAATTAGCGGGGGGGCCTTTTCCTACGAGCAGTACTTC. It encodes CASSPISGGAFSYEQYF.

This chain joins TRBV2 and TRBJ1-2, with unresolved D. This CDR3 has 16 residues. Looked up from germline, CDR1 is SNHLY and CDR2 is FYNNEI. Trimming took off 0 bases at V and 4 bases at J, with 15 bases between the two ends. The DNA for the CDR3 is TGTGCCAGCAGTGAAGCGACCTTGGCATTCGCCTATGGCTACACCTTC. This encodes CASSEATLAFAYGYTF. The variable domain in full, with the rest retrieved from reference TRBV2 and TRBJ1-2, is EPEVTQTPSHQVTQMGQEVILRCVPISNHLYFYWYRQILGQKVEFLVSFYNNEISEKSEIFDDQFSVERPDGSNFTLKIRSTKLEDSAMYFCASSEATLAFAYGYTFGSGTRLTVV.

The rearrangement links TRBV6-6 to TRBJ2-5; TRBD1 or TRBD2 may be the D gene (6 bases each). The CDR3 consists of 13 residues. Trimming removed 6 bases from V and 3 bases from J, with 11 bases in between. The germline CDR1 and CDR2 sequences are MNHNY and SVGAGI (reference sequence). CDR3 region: CASRGGQEETQYF. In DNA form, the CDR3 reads TGTGCCAGCAGGGGGGGACAAGAAGAGACCCAGTACTTC.

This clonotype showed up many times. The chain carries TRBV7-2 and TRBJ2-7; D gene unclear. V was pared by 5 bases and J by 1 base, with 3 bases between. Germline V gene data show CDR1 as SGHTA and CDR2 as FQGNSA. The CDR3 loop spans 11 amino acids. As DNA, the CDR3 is TGTGCCAGCAGCCGTTCCTACGAGCAGTACTTC. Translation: CASSRSYEQYF.

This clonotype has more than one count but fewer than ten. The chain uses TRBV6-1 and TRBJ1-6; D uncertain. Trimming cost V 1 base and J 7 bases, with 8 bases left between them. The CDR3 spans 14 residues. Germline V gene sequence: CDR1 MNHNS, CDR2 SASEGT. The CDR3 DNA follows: TGTGCCAGCAGTGAAGTCCCACAGAATTCACCCCTCCACTTT. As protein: CASSEVPQNSPLHF.

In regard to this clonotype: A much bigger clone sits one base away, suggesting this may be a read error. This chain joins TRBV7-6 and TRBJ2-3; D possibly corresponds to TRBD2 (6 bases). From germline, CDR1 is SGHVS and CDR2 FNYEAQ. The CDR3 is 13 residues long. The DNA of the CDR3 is TGTGCCAGCAGCTTAGGGGGGGTGAATACGCGGTATTTT. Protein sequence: CASSLGGVNTRYF.

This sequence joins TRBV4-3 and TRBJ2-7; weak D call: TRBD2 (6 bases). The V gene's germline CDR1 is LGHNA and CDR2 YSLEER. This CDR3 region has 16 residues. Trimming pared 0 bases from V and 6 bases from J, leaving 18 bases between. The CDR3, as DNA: TGCGCCAGCAGCCAAGATCTTGCGGGACCCTGGGCCGAGCAGTACTTC. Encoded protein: CASSQDLAGPWAEQYF.

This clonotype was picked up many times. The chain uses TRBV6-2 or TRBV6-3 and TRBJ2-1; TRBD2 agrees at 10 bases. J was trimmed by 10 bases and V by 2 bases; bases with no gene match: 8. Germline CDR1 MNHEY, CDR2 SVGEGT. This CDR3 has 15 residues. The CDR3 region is CASSYGASGSLEQFF. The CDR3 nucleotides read TGTGCCAGCAGTTACGGGGCTAGCGGGAGTCTCGAGCAGTTCTTC.

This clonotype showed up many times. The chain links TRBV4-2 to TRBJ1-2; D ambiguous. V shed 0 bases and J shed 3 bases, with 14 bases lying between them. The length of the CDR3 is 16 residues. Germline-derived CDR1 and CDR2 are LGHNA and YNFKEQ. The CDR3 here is CASSQELEKAYYGYTF. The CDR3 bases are TGTGCCAGCAGCCAAGAATTGGAGAAGGCCTACTATGGCTACACCTTC.

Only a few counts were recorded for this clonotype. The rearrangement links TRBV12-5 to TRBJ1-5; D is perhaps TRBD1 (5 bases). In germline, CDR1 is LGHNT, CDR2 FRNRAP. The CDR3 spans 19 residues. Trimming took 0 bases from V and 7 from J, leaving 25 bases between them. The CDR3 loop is CASGLVSDVQVPTGQPQHF. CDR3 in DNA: TGTGCTAGTGGTTTGGTCTCGGACGTACAGGTACCGACGGGACAGCCCCAGCATTTT. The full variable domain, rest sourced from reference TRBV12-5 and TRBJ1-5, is DARVTQTPRHKVTEMGQEVTMRCQPILGHNTVFWYRQTMMQGLELLAYFRNRAPLDDSGMPKDRFSAEMPDATLATLKIQPSEPRDSAVYFCASGLVSDVQVPTGQPQHFGDGTRLSIL.

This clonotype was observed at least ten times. The CDR3 loop reads CASSFLQGTDTQYF. The CDR3 region has the DNA TGTGCCAGCAGTTTTCTGCAGGGGACAGATACGCAGTATTTT. The chain recombines TRBV28 with TRBJ2-3, with D possibly matching TRBD1 (6 bases). The V and J ends lost 3 bases and 3 bases respectively, with 10 bases between them. CDR3 length equals 14 residues. The germline V gene has CDR1 MDHEN and CDR2 SYDVKM.

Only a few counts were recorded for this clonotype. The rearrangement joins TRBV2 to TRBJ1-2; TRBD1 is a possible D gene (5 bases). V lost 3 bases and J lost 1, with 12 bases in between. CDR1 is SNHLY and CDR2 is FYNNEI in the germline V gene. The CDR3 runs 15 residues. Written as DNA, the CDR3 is TGTGCCAGCAGTGATCCCGGGGCGGGTAACTATGGCTACACCTTC. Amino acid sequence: CASSDPGAGNYGYTF.

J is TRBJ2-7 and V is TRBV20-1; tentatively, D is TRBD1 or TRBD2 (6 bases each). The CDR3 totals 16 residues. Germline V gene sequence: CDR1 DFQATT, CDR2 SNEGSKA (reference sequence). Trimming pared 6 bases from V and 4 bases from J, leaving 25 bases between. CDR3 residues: CSARDTWRGETYEQYF. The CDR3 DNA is TGCAGTGCCCGGGACACTTGGAGGGGGGAAACGTACGAGCAGTACTTC.